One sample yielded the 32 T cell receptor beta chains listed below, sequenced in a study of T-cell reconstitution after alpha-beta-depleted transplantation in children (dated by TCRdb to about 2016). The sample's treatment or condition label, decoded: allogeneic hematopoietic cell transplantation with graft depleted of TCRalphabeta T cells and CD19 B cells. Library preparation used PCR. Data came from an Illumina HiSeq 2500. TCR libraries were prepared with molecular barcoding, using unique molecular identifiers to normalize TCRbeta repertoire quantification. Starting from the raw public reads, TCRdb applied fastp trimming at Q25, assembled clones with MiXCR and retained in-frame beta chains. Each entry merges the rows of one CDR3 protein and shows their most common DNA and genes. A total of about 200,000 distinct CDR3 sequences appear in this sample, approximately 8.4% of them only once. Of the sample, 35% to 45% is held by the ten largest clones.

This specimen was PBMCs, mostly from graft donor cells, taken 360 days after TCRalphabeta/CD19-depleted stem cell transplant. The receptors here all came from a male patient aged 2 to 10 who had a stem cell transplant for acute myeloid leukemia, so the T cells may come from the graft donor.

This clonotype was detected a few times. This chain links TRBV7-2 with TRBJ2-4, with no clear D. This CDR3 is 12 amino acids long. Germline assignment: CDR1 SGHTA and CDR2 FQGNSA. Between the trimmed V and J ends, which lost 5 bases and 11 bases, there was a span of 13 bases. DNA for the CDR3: TGTGCCAGCAGCCCTGGCCTGGCCGTTCAGTACTTC. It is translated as CASSPGLAVQYF.

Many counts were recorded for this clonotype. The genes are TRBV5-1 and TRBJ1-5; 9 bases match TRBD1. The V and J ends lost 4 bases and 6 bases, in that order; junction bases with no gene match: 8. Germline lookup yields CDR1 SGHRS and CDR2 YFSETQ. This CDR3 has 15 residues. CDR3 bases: TGCGCCAGCAGCGAGACAGGGGGAAAAAGTCAGCCCCAGCATTTT. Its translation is CASSETGGKSQPQHF.

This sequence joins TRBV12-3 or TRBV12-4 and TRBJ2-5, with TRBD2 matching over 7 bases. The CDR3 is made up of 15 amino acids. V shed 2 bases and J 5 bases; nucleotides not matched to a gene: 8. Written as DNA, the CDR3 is TGTGCCAGCAGTTTATGGACTAGGGGCCTCGAGACCCAGTACTTC. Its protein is CASSLWTRGLETQYF.

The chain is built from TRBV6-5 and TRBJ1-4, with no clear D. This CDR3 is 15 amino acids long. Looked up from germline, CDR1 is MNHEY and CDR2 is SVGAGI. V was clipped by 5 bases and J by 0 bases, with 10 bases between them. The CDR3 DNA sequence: TGTGCCAGCAGTGTACTTCAGTCAACTAATGAAAAACTGTTTTTT. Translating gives CASSVLQSTNEKLFF.

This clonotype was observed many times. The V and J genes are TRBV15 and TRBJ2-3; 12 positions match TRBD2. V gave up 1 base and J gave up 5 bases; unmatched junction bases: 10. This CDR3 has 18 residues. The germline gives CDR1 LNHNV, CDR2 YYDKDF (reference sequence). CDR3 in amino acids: CATSRVRLAGGQGDTQYF. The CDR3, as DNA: TGTGCCACCAGCAGAGTACGTCTAGCGGGGGGGCAGGGAGATACGCAGTATTTT.

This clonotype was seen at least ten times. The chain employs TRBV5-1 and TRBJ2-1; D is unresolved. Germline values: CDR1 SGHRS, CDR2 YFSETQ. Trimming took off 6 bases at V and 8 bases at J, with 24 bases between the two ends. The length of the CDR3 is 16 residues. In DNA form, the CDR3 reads TGCGCCAGCATCCTTTTTCGCTCTAGGTTATCGGATGAGCAGTTCTTC. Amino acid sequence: CASILFRSRLSDEQFF.

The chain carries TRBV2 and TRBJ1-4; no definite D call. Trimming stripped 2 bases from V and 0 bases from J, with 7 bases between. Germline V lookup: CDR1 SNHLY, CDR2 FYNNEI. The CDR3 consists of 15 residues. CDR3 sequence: CASSELSATNEKLFF. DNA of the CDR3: TGTGCCAGCAGTGAATTAAGCGCAACTAATGAAAAACTGTTTTTT.

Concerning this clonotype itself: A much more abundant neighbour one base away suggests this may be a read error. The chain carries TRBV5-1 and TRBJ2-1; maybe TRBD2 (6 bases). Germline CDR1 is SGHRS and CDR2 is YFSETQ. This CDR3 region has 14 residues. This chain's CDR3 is CASAPRESGNEQLF. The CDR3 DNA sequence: TGCGCCAGCGCCCCCCGGGAGTCGGGGAATGAGCAGTTATTC.

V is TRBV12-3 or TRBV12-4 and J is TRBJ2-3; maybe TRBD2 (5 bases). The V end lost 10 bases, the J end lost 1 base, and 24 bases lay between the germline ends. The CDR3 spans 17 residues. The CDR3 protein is CAISVEGKPWGTDTQYF. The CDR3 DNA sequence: TGTGCCATCTCGGTAGAGGGAAAGCCTTGGGGCACAGATACGCAGTATTTT.

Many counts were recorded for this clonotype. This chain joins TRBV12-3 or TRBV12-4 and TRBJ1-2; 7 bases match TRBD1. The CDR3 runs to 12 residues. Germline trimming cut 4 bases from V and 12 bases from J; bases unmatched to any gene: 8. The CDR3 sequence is CASSSTGTFDTF. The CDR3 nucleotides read TGTGCCAGCAGTTCGACAGGGACCTTCGACACCTTC.

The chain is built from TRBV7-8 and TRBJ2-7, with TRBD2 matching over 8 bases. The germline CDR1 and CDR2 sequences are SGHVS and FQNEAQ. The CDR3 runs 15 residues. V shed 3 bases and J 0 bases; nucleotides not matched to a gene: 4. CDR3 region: CASSFLSGSSYEQYF. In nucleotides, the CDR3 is TGTGCCAGCAGCTTTCTAAGCGGGAGCTCCTACGAGCAGTACTTC.

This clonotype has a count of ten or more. CDR3 nucleotides: TGCAGTGCTATGGGCCAGGCCCCAGATACGCAGTATTTT. Translating gives CSAMGQAPDTQYF. This rearrangement joins TRBV20-1 to TRBJ2-3; D is undetermined. Trimming cost V 4 bases and J 4 bases, with 12 bases left between them. CDR3 length equals 13 residues. Germline loops: CDR1 DFQATT, CDR2 SNEGSKA (reference sequence).

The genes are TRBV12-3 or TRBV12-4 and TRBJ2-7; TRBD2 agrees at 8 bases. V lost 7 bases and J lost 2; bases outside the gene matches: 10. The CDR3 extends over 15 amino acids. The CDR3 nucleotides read TGTGCCAGCACCCAGCGGGAGATTAGCCCCTACGAGCAGTACTTC. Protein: CASTQREISPYEQYF.

The CDR3 DNA sequence: TGTGCCATCAGACCAACAGGGGACACTGAAGCTTTCTTT. Amino acids: CAIRPTGDTEAFF. V and J are TRBV10-3 and TRBJ1-1; 7 bases match TRBD1. V lost 6 bases to trimming and J lost 3 bases; unmatched junction nucleotides: 4. The CDR3 sequence is 13 residues long. The germline CDR1 and CDR2 sequences are ENHRY and SYGVKD.

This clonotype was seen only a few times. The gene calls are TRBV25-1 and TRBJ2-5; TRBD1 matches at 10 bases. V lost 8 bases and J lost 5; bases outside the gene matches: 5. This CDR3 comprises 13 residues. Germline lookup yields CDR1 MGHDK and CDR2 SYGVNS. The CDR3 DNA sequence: TGTGCCAGCGCGACAGGGGGCAAGGAGACCCAGTACTTC. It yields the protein CASATGGKETQYF.

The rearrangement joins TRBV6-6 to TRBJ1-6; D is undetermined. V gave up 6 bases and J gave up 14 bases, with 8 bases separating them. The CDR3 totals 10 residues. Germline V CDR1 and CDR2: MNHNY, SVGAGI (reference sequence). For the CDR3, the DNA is TGTGCCAGCAGGGGATGGGCCCTCCACTTT. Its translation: CASRGWALHF.

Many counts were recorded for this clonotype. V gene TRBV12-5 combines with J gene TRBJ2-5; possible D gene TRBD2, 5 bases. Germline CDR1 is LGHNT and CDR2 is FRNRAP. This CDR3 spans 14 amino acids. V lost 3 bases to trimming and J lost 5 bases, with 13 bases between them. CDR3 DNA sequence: TGTGCTAGTGGTTTTACGGGGTGGGCGGAGACCCAGTACTTC. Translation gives CASGFTGWAETQYF.

CDR3 in DNA: TGTGCCAGCAGCTTAAACCCCCTACGCGGGAAATCCGAGTTCAATGAGCAGTTCTTC. As protein: CASSLNPLRGKSEFNEQFF. The chain carries TRBV7-2 and TRBJ2-1, with a tentative D call TRBD2 (6 bases). Germline values: CDR1 SGHTA, CDR2 FQGNSA. The CDR3 is 19 residues long. The V end was cut by 2 bases, the J end by 6 bases, with 26 bases between.

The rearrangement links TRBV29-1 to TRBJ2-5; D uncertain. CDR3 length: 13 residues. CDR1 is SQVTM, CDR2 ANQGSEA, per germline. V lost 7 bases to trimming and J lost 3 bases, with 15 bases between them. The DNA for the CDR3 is TGCAGCGCCGGAACCCGGGTAGAAGAGACCCAGTACTTC. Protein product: CSAGTRVEETQYF. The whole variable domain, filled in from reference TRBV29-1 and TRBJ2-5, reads SAVISQKPSRDICQRGTSLTIQCQVDSQVTMMFWYRQQPGQSLTLIATANQGSEATYESGFVIDKFPISRPNLTFSTLTVSNMSPEDSSIYLCSAGTRVEETQYFGPGTRLLVL.

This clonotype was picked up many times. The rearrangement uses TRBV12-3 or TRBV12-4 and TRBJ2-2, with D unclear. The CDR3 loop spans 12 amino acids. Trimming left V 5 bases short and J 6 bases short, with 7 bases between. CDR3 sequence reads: CASSPFPGELFF. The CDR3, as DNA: TGTGCCAGCAGTCCCTTCCCCGGGGAGCTGTTTTTT.

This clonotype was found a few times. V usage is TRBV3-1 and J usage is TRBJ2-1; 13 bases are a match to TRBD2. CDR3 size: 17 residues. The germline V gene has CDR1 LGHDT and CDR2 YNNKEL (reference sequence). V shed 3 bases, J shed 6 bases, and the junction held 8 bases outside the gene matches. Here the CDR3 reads CASSHLPGLAGVNEQFF. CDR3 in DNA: TGTGCCAGCAGCCACTTACCCGGACTAGCGGGAGTCAATGAGCAGTTCTTC.

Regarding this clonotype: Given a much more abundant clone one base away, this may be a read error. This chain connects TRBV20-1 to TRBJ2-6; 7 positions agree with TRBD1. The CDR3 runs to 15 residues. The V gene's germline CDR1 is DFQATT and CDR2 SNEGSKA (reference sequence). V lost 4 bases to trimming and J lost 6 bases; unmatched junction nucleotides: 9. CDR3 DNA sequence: TGCAGTGCTATCAGACAGGGCTCCGTGGCCAACGTCCTGACTTTC. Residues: CSAIRQGSVANVLTF.

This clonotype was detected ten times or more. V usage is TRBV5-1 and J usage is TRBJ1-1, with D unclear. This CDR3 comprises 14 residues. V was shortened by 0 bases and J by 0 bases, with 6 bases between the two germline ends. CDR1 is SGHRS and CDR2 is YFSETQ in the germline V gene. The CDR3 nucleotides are TGCGCCAGCAGCTTGGGCGACATGAACACTGAAGCTTTCTTT. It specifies CASSLGDMNTEAFF.

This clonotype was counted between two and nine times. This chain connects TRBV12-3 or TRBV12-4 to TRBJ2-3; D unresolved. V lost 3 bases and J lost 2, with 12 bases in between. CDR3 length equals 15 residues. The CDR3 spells CASSFIAGDTDTQYF. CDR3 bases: TGTGCCAGCAGTTTTATTGCAGGAGACACAGATACGCAGTATTTT.

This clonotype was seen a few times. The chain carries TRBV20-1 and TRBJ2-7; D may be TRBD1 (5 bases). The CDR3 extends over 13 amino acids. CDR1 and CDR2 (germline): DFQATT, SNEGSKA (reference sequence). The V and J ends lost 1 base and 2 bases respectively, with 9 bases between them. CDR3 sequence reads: CSARGGSPYEQYV. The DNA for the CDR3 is TGCAGTGCTAGAGGGGGCAGTCCCTACGAGCAGTACGTC.

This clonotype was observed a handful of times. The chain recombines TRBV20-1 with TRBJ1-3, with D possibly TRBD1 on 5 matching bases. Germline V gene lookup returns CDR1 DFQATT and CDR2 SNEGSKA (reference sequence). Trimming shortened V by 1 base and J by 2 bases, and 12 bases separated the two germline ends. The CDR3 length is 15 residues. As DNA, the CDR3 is TGCAGTGCTAGAGGGCCCAGGGAAACTGGAAACACCATATATTTT. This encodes CSARGPRETGNTIYF.

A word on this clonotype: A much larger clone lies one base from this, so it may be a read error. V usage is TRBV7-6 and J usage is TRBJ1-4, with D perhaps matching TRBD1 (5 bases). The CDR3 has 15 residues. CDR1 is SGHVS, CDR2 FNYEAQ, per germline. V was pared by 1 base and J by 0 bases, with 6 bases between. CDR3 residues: CASSLVGATNEKLFF. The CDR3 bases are TGTGCCAGCAGCTTAGTGGGGGCAACTAATGAAAAACTGTTTTTT.

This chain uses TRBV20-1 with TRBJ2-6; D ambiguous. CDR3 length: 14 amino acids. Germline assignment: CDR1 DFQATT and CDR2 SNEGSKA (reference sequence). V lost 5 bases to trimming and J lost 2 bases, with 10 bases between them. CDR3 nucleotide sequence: TGCAGTGCTCAGAAGAGGACTGGGGCCAACGTCCTGACTTTC. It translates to CSAQKRTGANVLTF.

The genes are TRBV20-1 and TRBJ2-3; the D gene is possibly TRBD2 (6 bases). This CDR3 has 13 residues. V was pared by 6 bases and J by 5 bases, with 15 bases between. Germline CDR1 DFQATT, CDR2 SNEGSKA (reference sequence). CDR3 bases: TGCAGTGCCCCCGTTGTGGAGGGAGATACGCAGTATTTT. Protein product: CSAPVVEGDTQYF.

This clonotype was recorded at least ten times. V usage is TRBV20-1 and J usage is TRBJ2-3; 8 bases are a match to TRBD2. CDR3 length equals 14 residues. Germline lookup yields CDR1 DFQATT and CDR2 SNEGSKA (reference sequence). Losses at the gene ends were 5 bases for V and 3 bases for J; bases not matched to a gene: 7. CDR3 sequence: CSAASGGGTDTQYF. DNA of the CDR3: TGCAGTGCTGCGAGCGGGGGCGGAACAGATACGCAGTATTTT.

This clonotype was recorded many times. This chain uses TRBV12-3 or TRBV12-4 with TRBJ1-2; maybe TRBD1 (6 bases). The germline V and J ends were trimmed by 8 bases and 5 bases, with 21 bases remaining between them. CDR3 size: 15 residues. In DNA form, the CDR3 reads TGTGCCAGCGGAGATACAGGGACTACCGGTTATGGCTACACCTTC. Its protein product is CASGDTGTTGYGYTF.

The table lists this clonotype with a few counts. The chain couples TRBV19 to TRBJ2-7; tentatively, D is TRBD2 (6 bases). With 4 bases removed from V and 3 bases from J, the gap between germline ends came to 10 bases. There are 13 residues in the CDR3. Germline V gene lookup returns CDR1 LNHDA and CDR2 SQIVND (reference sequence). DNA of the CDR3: TGTGCCAGTAGTAGCGGGACTTTCTACGAGCAGTACTTC. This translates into CASSSGTFYEQYF.